This TCR beta chain was sequenced for a study of cytotoxic CD8 clonotypes in ibrutinib-treated CLL. CDR3 length: 13 residues. Germline values: CDR1 SEHNR, CDR2 FQNEAQ (reference sequence). With 5 bases clipped from V and 9 bases from J, the junction kept 6 bases outside the gene matches. Data came from immunoSEQ multiplex PCR; TCRdb stores just in-frame clones and leaves some out. The repertoire holds some 310,000 clones, with about 80% as singletons. This clonotype originated in a human donor with chronic lymphocytic leukemia. The V call is TRBV7-9, the J call TRBJ2-4; 8 nucleotides align to TRBD2. The material was PBMCs, obtained before ibrutinib treatment. Here the CDR3 DNA reads TGTGCCAGCAGCCCCGGGACTAGGACCATTCAGTACTTC. Its translation: CASSPGTRTIQYF.